One T cell receptor (beta chain) is described in this entry. CDR1 and CDR2 from the germline V gene are SGHRS and YFSETQ. This CDR3 has 14 amino acids. Trimming removed 1 base at V and 2 bases at J, with 9 bases between. Study processing details: Amplification from reference gene primers served as the basis for estimated nucleated cell counts. The assay was immunoSEQ multiplex PCR, and TCRdb's table has in-frame clones only and misses some. The DNA was the basis for D and trimming; V, J and clone size are from that table. The repertoire holds over 70,000 clones, with around three quarters as singletons. The sample originates from a study of blood T cell repertoires in COVID-19. Study-level information: COVID-19 samples collected from the United States, Italy and Spain covered acute and convalescent phases. The cDNA or gDNA used as material had been derived from T cells, B-cell-depleted T cells, or PBMCs.

The sequenced sample was peripheral blood. The rearrangement links TRBV5-1 to TRBJ1-1; tentative D call: TRBD1 (5 bases). The clonotype originates from a woman aged 80 or older with active or convalescent COVID-19. The CDR3 DNA follows: TGCGCCAGCAGCTTGTCTACAGGAAACACTGAAGCTTTCTTT. It translates to CASSLSTGNTEAFF.